This T cell receptor (beta chain) was sequenced in a study of T cells after posttransplantation cyclophosphamide. Findings of the study overall: After PTCy, TRB diversity resembled that of CNI/methotrexate controls. Donor CD8+ memory clones often dominated recipient blood repertoires at later times. TRB overlap between skin or GI tissue T cells and blood was limited.

The CDR3 is made up of 16 amino acids. Germline V gene lookup returns CDR1 GTSNPN and CDR2 SVGIG (reference sequence). Cells defined as naive were viable CD3+CD4+ or CD3+CD8+ and CCR7+CD45RA+CD45RO-CD95-CD27+CD28+. Note on this clone: Its antigen is not known. An end of the junction does not agree with germline; a read error may underlie this. Other DNA sequences in this sample translate to the same CDR3.

This table comes from immunoSEQ multiplex PCR, and its TCRdb copy is limited to in-frame clones, with some not included. Counted here are 23,000 or so clones, nearly 99% occurring once; the ten biggest clones make up under 0.15%. This TCR derives from a man aged 40-49 years in good health, CMV-negative, and a related stem cell transplant donor. The material sequenced was naive CD8+ T cells sorted from PBMCs. The chain combines TRBV30 with TRBJ2-2; 9 positions agree with TRBD2. The DNA for the CDR3 is TGTGCCTGGAGCCGAGGGACTAGCCCGAATACCGGGGAGCTGTTTTTT. Amino acid sequence: CAWSRGTSPNTGELFF.